The 27 T cell receptor beta chains below all came from one sample that was sequenced in a study of molecular identifiers for immune sequencing clone quantification. TCRdb reprocessed the PCR reads via MiXCR and lists one record per CDR3 protein. The sample has about 510,000 distinct CDR3 sequences; about a fifth are singletons. The specimen sequenced was naive CD8+ T cells from blood, with Jurkat cell RNA spiked in. Specified subset: FACS-sorted CD8+CD4-CCR7+CD45RA+ naive T cells. These receptor sequences come from a human donor in good health. Some libraries in this study had Jurkat cell RNA spiked in.

This clonotype has just a few counts. J is TRBJ2-7 and V is TRBV28; a possible D gene is TRBD2 (5 bases). Germline V gives CDR1 MDHEN, CDR2 SYDVKM. The germline V and J ends were trimmed by 8 bases and 4 bases, with 21 bases remaining between them. CDR3 size: 15 residues. This chain's CDR3 is CASAHSDGIRYEQYF. Here the CDR3 DNA reads TGTGCCAGCGCACACTCGGACGGGATACGGTACGAGCAGTACTTC.

This chain joins TRBV30 and TRBJ2-1; TRBD2 matches at 8 bases. The germline V gene encodes CDR1 GTSNPN and CDR2 SVGIG (reference sequence). The junction had 6 bases not matched to a gene; V was cut back by 5 bases and J by 0 bases. The CDR3 sequence is 15 residues long. This CDR3 is CAWQAGGSSYNEQFF. The CDR3 DNA sequence: TGTGCCTGGCAGGCGGGGGGTAGCTCCTACAATGAGCAGTTCTTC.

As for this clonotype: One base away lies a much larger clone, so this may be a sequencing read error. This chain uses TRBV4-3 with TRBJ1-2; D not resolved. The V gene lost 4 bases and the J gene lost 0 bases, with 9 bases spanning the gap. This CDR3 region has 14 residues. Per the germline V gene, CDR1 is LGHNA and CDR2 is YSLEER. CDR3 DNA: TGCGCCAGCAGCCCGATCGGGGCTAACTATGGCTACACCTTC. The encoded protein is CASSPIGANYGYTF.

The V and J genes are TRBV30 and TRBJ2-5, with TRBD2 matching 10 bases. CDR3 length equals 12 residues. V shed 2 bases and J 8 bases; nucleotides not matched to a gene: 2. Germline lookup yields CDR1 GTSNPN and CDR2 SVGIG (reference sequence). The CDR3 coding sequence is TGTGCCTGGAGTTCTAGCGGGAGTACCCAGTACTTC. Residues: CAWSSSGSTQYF.

This clonotype was picked up many times. V and J are TRBV11-2 and TRBJ2-5; possible D gene TRBD1, 5 bases. V was pared by 5 bases and J by 2 bases, with 12 bases between. The CDR3 covers 14 residues. Germline lookup yields CDR1 SGHAT and CDR2 FQNNGV. This CDR3 is CASSPRTMQETQYF. The CDR3 nucleotides read TGTGCCAGCAGCCCCAGGACAATGCAAGAGACCCAGTACTTC. Together with reference TRBV11-2 and TRBJ2-5, the CDR3 gives the full variable domain: EAGVAQSPRYKIIEKRQSVAFWCNPISGHATLYWYQQILGQGPKLLIQFQNNGVVDDSQLPKDRFSAERLKGVDSTLKIQPAKLEDSAVYLCASSPRTMQETQYFGPGTRLLVL.

This rearrangement joins TRBV20-1 to TRBJ2-3, with 14 bases lining up with TRBD2. The germline V gene encodes CDR1 DFQATT and CDR2 SNEGSKA (reference sequence). This CDR3 comprises 16 residues. V shed 1 base, J shed 3 bases, and the junction held 3 bases outside the gene matches. DNA for the CDR3: TGCAGTGCTAGAGGACTAGCGGGAGGGTATACAGATACGCAGTATTTT. The encoded protein is CSARGLAGGYTDTQYF.

A note on this clonotype: Being one base from a much bigger clone, this may be a read error. J is TRBJ1-1 and V is TRBV7-9; 7 bases map to TRBD1. The CDR3 has 18 amino acids. CDR1 and CDR2 from the germline V gene are SEHNR and FQNEAQ (reference sequence). CDR3: CASGLFVPRGPQNTEAFF. CDR3 nucleotide sequence: TGTGCCAGCGGCTTATTTGTGCCAAGGGGGCCCCAGAACACTGAAGCTTTCTTT.

This clonotype was seen a handful of times. V usage is TRBV20-1 and J usage is TRBJ2-5; D is unclear. V was cut by 3 bases and J by 1 base, with 12 bases left in between. The germline gives CDR1 DFQATT, CDR2 SNEGSKA (reference sequence). This CDR3 is built from 14 residues. CDR3 in DNA: TGCAGTGCTAGCCGACAACTGTCCCAAGAGACCCAGTACTTC. Translated: CSASRQLSQETQYF.

The CDR3 DNA is TGCAGTGCTAGAGATGAGGGGGACCGAGAGACCCAGTACTTC. It specifies CSARDEGDRETQYF. The chain employs TRBV20-1 and TRBJ2-5; D might be TRBD1 (6 bases). Germline V gene data show CDR1 as DFQATT and CDR2 as SNEGSKA (reference sequence). There are 14 residues in the CDR3. Trimming left V 0 bases short and J 4 bases short, with 12 bases between.

This clonotype was picked up many times. The chain is built from TRBV7-9 and TRBJ2-7; 8 positions agree with TRBD1. CDR3 length equals 15 residues. With V trimmed by 1 base and J by 7 bases, 9 bases remained unmatched. The germline V gene encodes CDR1 SEHNR and CDR2 FQNEAQ (reference sequence). CDR3: CASSLVRQGAGEQYF. CDR3 DNA: TGTGCCAGCAGCTTAGTTCGGCAGGGGGCTGGTGAGCAGTACTTC.

The chain joins TRBV20-1 to TRBJ2-7, with 9 bases that match TRBD1. CDR1 DFQATT and CDR2 SNEGSKA come from the germline V gene (reference sequence). Trimming cost V 0 bases and J 4 bases; bases outside gene matches: 10. This CDR3 is 16 amino acids long. CDR3: CSARDLRTGEKYEQYF. In nucleotides, the CDR3 is TGCAGTGCTAGAGATCTACGGACAGGGGAAAAATACGAGCAGTACTTC.

Concerning this clonotype itself: A much larger clone lies a single base off, so this may be a read error. The rearrangement joins TRBV28 to TRBJ2-7; possibly TRBD1 for D (6 bases). V was trimmed by 5 bases and J by 0 bases, leaving 17 bases between them. Germline V gene data show CDR1 as MDHEN and CDR2 as SYDVKM. This CDR3 is built from 16 residues. CDR3 sequence (DNA): TGTGCCAGCAGTCCCGAAGATCAGACAGGCTCCTACGAGCAGTACTTC. Translating it yields CASSPEDQTGSYEQYF. Full variable domain (missing parts from reference TRBV28 and TRBJ2-7): DVKVTQSSRYLVKRTGEKVFLECVQDMDHENMFWYRQDPGLGLRLIYFSYDVKMKEKGDIPEGYSVSREKKERFSLILESASTNQTSMYLCASSPEDQTGSYEQYFGPGTRLTVT.

This clonotype was counted at least ten times. The rearrangement joins TRBV7-9 to TRBJ2-3, with D unclear. The CDR3 spans 12 residues. V was trimmed by 1 base and J by 7 bases, leaving 6 bases between them. Germline V gene sequence: CDR1 SEHNR, CDR2 FQNEAQ (reference sequence). CDR3 sequence (DNA): TGTGCCAGCAGCTTAGGAGAAAATACGCAGTATTTT. Translation: CASSLGENTQYF.

The V gene is TRBV7-9, the J gene TRBJ1-1; maybe TRBD1 (5 bases). With 3 bases removed from V and 0 bases from J, the gap between germline ends came to 11 bases. In germline, CDR1 is SEHNR, CDR2 FQNEAQ (reference sequence). This CDR3 region has 15 residues. The CDR3 here is CASSFSGTMNTEAFF. CDR3 nucleotide sequence: TGTGCCAGCAGCTTTTCCGGGACCATGAACACTGAAGCTTTCTTT.

This clonotype was seen repeatedly, ten times or more. This chain joins TRBV6-2 or TRBV6-3 and TRBJ2-3; D is undetermined. V shed 0 bases and J shed 6 bases, with 13 bases lying between them. Germline V CDR1 and CDR2: MNHEY, SVGEGT. There are 15 residues in the CDR3. The CDR3 loop reads CASSYSGYPSDTQYF. CDR3 DNA: TGTGCCAGCAGTTACTCTGGCTACCCGAGTGATACGCAGTATTTT.

V is TRBV9 and J is TRBJ1-2; D is perhaps TRBD1 (6 bases). Germline V gives CDR1 SGDLS, CDR2 YYNGEE. The CDR3 consists of 14 residues. Deletions cut 2 bases from V and 3 bases from J, with 11 bases between. The CDR3 sequence: CASSVGGLDYGYTF. The CDR3 nucleotides are TGTGCCAGCAGCGTTGGGGGGCTGGACTATGGCTACACCTTC.

The chain uses TRBV7-9 and TRBJ2-3; D not resolved. Trimming pared 0 bases from V and 2 bases from J, leaving 9 bases between. The CDR3 consists of 15 residues. Germline assignment: CDR1 SEHNR and CDR2 FQNEAQ (reference sequence). CDR3 sequence: CASSLAQGPTDTQYF. The CDR3 nucleotides read TGTGCCAGCAGCTTAGCGCAAGGACCCACAGATACGCAGTATTTT.

As to this clonotype: A read error is possible here, since a much larger clone lies one base away. The chain links TRBV24-1 to TRBJ2-1; D is unclear. The CDR3 is made up of 14 amino acids. V lost 0 bases to trimming and J lost 5 bases, with 7 bases between them. The V gene's germline CDR1 is KGHDR and CDR2 SFDVKD. This CDR3 is CATSDLGSDNEQFF. In DNA form, the CDR3 reads TGTGCCACCAGTGATTTGGGCAGCGACAATGAGCAGTTCTTC.

Concerning this clonotype itself: One base away lies a much larger clone, so this may be a sequencing read error. The chain employs TRBV2 and TRBJ2-3; TRBD2 matches 12 bases. Germline loops: CDR1 SNHLY, CDR2 FYNNEI. This CDR3 is built from 17 residues. CDR3 residues: CASSKALHGLAGYAQYF. The CDR3 DNA reads TGTGCCAGCAGTAAAGCGCTTCACGGACTAGCGGGGTACGCGCAGTATTTT.

Remarks on this clonotype: A much larger clone lies one base from this, so it may be a read error. This chain uses TRBV12-3 or TRBV12-4 with TRBJ2-5; TRBD1 might be the D (6 bases). The CDR3 covers 15 residues. With 6 bases removed from V and 3 bases from J, the gap between germline ends came to 17 bases. In nucleotides, the CDR3 is TGTGCCAGCAGCCCGACGTCAGGGGTTAAAGAGACCCAGTACTTC. Translation: CASSPTSGVKETQYF.

The rearrangement uses TRBV6-5 and TRBJ2-7; 7 bases agree with TRBD2. The CDR3 loop spans 15 amino acids. Unmatched junction bases numbered 8, after V lost 2 bases and J lost 4 bases. Germline V gives CDR1 MNHEY, CDR2 SVGAGI. As DNA, the CDR3 is TGTGCCAGCAGTTACGCGTCGGCTAGCGGTTACGAGCAGTACTTC. As protein: CASSYASASGYEQYF.

Comments on this clonotype: Without the conserved terminal phenylalanine or tryptophan, this CDR3 likely stems from a read error. The rearrangement joins TRBV9 to TRBJ2-3, with a tentative D call TRBD2 (6 bases). The germline gives CDR1 SGDLS, CDR2 YYNGEE. The CDR3 spans 16 residues. The V end lost 0 bases, the J end lost 2 bases, and 13 bases lay between the germline ends. CDR3 in amino acids: CASSVGLATLTDTQYS. Written as DNA, the CDR3 is TGTGCCAGCAGCGTAGGGCTAGCGACCCTCACAGATACGCAGTATTCT.

This clonotype came up many times. This chain links TRBV9 with TRBJ2-3; D is perhaps TRBD2 (6 bases). There are 13 residues in the CDR3. The V and J ends lost 6 bases and 0 bases respectively, with 8 bases between them. Germline CDR1 is SGDLS and CDR2 is YYNGEE. This chain's CDR3 is CASNGGSTDTQYF. As DNA, the CDR3 is TGTGCCAGCAACGGAGGGAGCACAGATACGCAGTATTTT.

The CDR3 coding sequence is TGTGCCAGCAGTTTATCCTTACGACACGAGCAGTACTTC. This translates into CASSLSLRHEQYF. V usage is TRBV27 and J usage is TRBJ2-7; D is undetermined. The CDR3 extends over 13 amino acids. The V gene's germline CDR1 is MNHEY and CDR2 SMNVEV (reference sequence). V was pared by 0 bases and J by 5 bases, with 8 bases between.

This clonotype was seen only once. Just one base apart from a much larger clone, this may be a read error. This sequence joins TRBV6-6 and TRBJ1-1; 9 bases fit TRBD1. The CDR3 is made up of 15 amino acids. The V gene's germline CDR1 is MNHNY and CDR2 SVGAGI (reference sequence). With V trimmed by 2 bases and J by 4 bases, 5 bases remained unmatched. In DNA form, the CDR3 reads TGTGCCAGCAGTTACGGACAGGGGATGAGCACTGAAGCTTTCTTT. Its protein product is CASSYGQGMSTEAFF.

This clonotype was seen repeatedly, ten times or more. This chain joins TRBV6-5 and TRBJ2-5; no firm D call. The CDR3 sequence is 13 residues long. Germline V gene lookup returns CDR1 MNHEY and CDR2 SVGAGI. V lost 6 bases and J 1 base, leaving 9 bases between the germline ends. CDR3 amino acids: CASRDQLQETQYF. The CDR3 DNA is TGTGCCAGCAGAGACCAGCTCCAAGAGACCCAGTACTTC.

The chain carries TRBV29-1 and TRBJ2-5, with D possibly TRBD2 on 7 matching bases. Germline V gene lookup returns CDR1 SQVTM and CDR2 ANQGSEA. There are 16 residues in the CDR3. The V end was cut by 0 bases, the J end by 5 bases, with 19 bases between. CDR3 nucleotides: TGCAGCGTTGAAGAAGGAGGGGGGGCTGGTAGGGAGACCCAGTACTTC. Protein sequence: CSVEEGGGAGRETQYF.